Presented here are 23 T cell receptor beta chains from one specimen sequenced in a study of technical replicates of blood from a handful of donors. Produced via immunoSEQ multiplex PCR; TCRdb's table is partial and in-frame only. This table has approximately 13,000 clones, approximately 80% appearing once. Sequencing was done on a sample of PBMCs. These receptor sequences come from a human donor in good health.

V and J are TRBV30 and TRBJ2-7, with D possibly matching TRBD2 (5 bases). CDR1 GTSNPN and CDR2 SVGIG come from the germline V gene (reference sequence). V was trimmed by 0 bases and J by 5 bases, leaving 20 bases between them. The CDR3 runs 16 residues. The CDR3 region is CAWSVPMIGLGDEQYF. CDR3 DNA sequence: TGTGCCTGGAGTGTCCCGATGATCGGACTTGGGGACGAGCAGTACTTC.

This clone occurred a few times. CDR3 DNA sequence: TGTGCCAGCTCACAATCAGGTCCTAGCACAGATACGCAGTATTTT. Encoded protein: CASSQSGPSTDTQYF. The chain has TRBV18 and TRBJ2-3; D is ambiguous. CDR1 and CDR2 from the germline V gene are KGHSH and LQKENI. CDR3 length: 15 residues. The V end was cut by 4 bases, the J end by 0 bases, with 11 bases between. Using reference TRBV18 and TRBJ2-3 for the parts outside the CDR3, the full variable domain is NAGVMQNPRHLVRRRGQEARLRCSPMKGHSHVYWYRQLPEEGLKFMVYLQKENIIDESGMPKERFSAEFPKEGPSILRIQQVVRGDSAAYFCASSQSGPSTDTQYFGPGTRLTVL.

This clone was counted a few times. The genes are TRBV25-1 and TRBJ1-5; TRBD1 matches 9 bases. Per the germline V gene, CDR1 is MGHDK and CDR2 is SYGVNS. The trim removed 3 bases at V and 0 bases at J, leaving 6 bases unmatched. The CDR3 spans 17 residues. The CDR3 sequence is CASSERGTGNSNQPQHF. CDR3 in DNA: TGTGCCAGCAGTGAGAGGGGGACAGGGAATAGCAATCAGCCCCAGCATTTT. The variable domain in full, with the rest retrieved from reference TRBV25-1 and TRBJ1-5, is EADIYQTPRYLVIGTGKKITLECSQTMGHDKMYWYQQDPGMELHLIHYSYGVNSTEKGDLSSESTVSRIRTEHFPLTLESARPSHTSQYLCASSERGTGNSNQPQHFGDGTRLSIL.

This chain joins TRBV6-1 and TRBJ2-7; 11 nucleotides align to TRBD2. Germline CDR1 and CDR2: MNHNS and SASEGT. J lost 1 base, V lost 1 base, and 0 bases had no gene match. This CDR3 has 15 residues. CDR3 protein: CASSEGLAGSYEQYF. The CDR3, as DNA: TGTGCCAGCAGTGAAGGACTAGCGGGATCCTACGAGCAGTACTTC.

The chain has TRBV7-9 and TRBJ2-7, with 8 bases aligning to TRBD2. This CDR3 has 15 amino acids. Trimming at V came to 2 bases and at J to 5 bases, leaving 8 bases not matched to a gene. Germline V gene lookup returns CDR1 SEHNR and CDR2 FQNEAQ (reference sequence). CDR3 nucleotides: TGTGCCAGCAGCTTACCTTTTGCGGGAGGTAACGAGCAGTACTTC. Protein sequence: CASSLPFAGGNEQYF.

As DNA, the CDR3 is TGTGCCATCAGTTCTGCTAGCGCGGAGGGGGAGCAGTTCTTC. Its protein is CAISSASAEGEQFF. This sequence joins TRBV10-3 and TRBJ2-1; perhaps TRBD2 as D (6 bases). The CDR3 consists of 14 residues. Germline-derived CDR1 and CDR2 are ENHRY and SYGVKD. Trimming took 5 bases from V and 10 from J, leaving 18 bases between them.

J is TRBJ1-2 and V is TRBV6-1; 7 bases are shared with TRBD1. The CDR3 contains 14 residues. Germline values: CDR1 MNHNS, CDR2 SASEGT. The ends lost 4 bases at V and 6 bases at J; junction bases unmatched: 8. The chain's CDR3 is CASSGQQGSDGYTF. CDR3 DNA sequence: TGTGCCAGCAGTGGCCAACAGGGGTCGGATGGCTACACCTTC.

The chain joins TRBV14 to TRBJ2-7, with 11 bases matching TRBD2. CDR1 is SGHDN, CDR2 FVKESK, per germline. Trimming took 2 bases from V and 4 from J; bases not matched to a gene: 10. The length of the CDR3 is 17 residues. CDR3 nucleotides: TGTGCCAGCAGCCAATCGGGATGGACTAGCGGGCTATACGAGCAGTACTTC. This gives the protein CASSQSGWTSGLYEQYF. Full variable domain (missing parts from reference TRBV14 and TRBJ2-7): EAGVTQFPSHSVIEKGQTVTLRCDPISGHDNLYWYRRVMGKEIKFLLHFVKESKQDESGMPNNRFLAERTGGTYSTLKVQPAELEDSGVYFCASSQSGWTSGLYEQYFGPGTRLTVT.

The V and J genes are TRBV4-1 and TRBJ2-3, with TRBD2 matching 7 bases. The CDR3 is 18 residues long. Germline trimming cut 1 base from V and 1 base from J; bases unmatched to any gene: 11. The germline V gene has CDR1 MGHRA and CDR2 YSYEKL. CDR3 sequence: CASSQGGLAGQRTDTQYF. CDR3 DNA sequence: TGCGCCAGCAGCCAAGGGGGGTTAGCGGGCCAACGCACAGATACGCAGTATTTT.

This clone showed up just once. The chain has TRBV7-7 and TRBJ2-5; tentatively, D is TRBD1 (5 bases). Germline CDR1 reads SSHAT; CDR2 reads FNYEAQ (reference sequence). The CDR3 has 13 amino acids. The ends were cut back, 4 bases at V and 4 bases at J, with 10 bases in the middle. In DNA form, the CDR3 reads TGTGCCAGCAGCTCTCAGACAGTAGAGACCCAGTACTTC. As protein: CASSSQTVETQYF.

This rearrangement joins TRBV5-1 to TRBJ2-7, with 7 bases aligning to TRBD1. The CDR3 loop spans 13 amino acids. J gave up 5 bases and V 7 bases, and 9 bases lay outside the gene matches. Per the germline V gene, CDR1 is SGHRS and CDR2 is YFSETQ. The CDR3 DNA is TGCGCCAGCCGGACAGGCCCAAGGGACGAGCAGTACTTC. Its protein product is CASRTGPRDEQYF. Full variable domain (outside the CDR3, taken from reference TRBV5-1 and TRBJ2-7): KAGVTQTPRYLIKTRGQQVTLSCSPISGHRSVSWYQQTPGQGLQFLFEYFSETQRNKGNFPGRFSGRQFSNSRSEMNVSTLELGDSALYLCASRTGPRDEQYFGPGTRLTVT.

This chain links TRBV6-5 with TRBJ1-3; D is unresolved. Germline V gene lookup returns CDR1 MNHEY and CDR2 SVGAGI. Trimming stripped 0 bases from V and 0 bases from J, with 9 bases between. There are 16 residues in the CDR3. CDR3 amino acids: CASSYSYGDSGNTIYF. CDR3 nucleotide sequence: TGTGCCAGCAGTTACTCGTACGGAGACTCTGGAAACACCATATATTTT.

The gene calls are TRBV19 and TRBJ1-1; perhaps TRBD1 as D (5 bases). CDR1 and CDR2 from the germline V gene are LNHDA and SQIVND (reference sequence). This CDR3 has 13 amino acids. V was shortened by 2 bases and J by 5 bases, with 9 bases between the two germline ends. The CDR3 protein is CASSITGRTEAFF. The CDR3 region has the DNA TGTGCCAGTAGTATAACAGGTCGGACTGAAGCTTTCTTT.

The CDR3: CASSRGRSGRVNEQFF. The CDR3 DNA follows: TGTGCCAGTAGTAGGGGACGTAGCGGGAGAGTCAATGAGCAGTTCTTC. The rearrangement joins TRBV19 to TRBJ2-1, with 9 bases identical to TRBD2. This CDR3 comprises 16 residues. CDR1 and CDR2 from the germline V gene are LNHDA and SQIVND (reference sequence). Trimming at V came to 4 bases and at J to 6 bases, leaving 10 bases not matched to a gene.

The chain recombines TRBV10-2 with TRBJ2-2; 15 bases map to TRBD2. The CDR3 is 16 amino acids. With 8 bases clipped from V and 4 bases from J, the junction kept 5 bases outside the gene matches. Germline V gene sequence: CDR1 WSHSY, CDR2 SAAADI. CDR3 sequence: CASVGLAGGRTGELFF. The CDR3 DNA is TGCGCCAGCGTGGGACTAGCGGGAGGACGCACCGGGGAGCTGTTTTTT.

This sequence joins TRBV4-2 and TRBJ1-5; D gene unclear. V was shortened by 0 bases and J by 0 bases, with 30 bases between the two germline ends. CDR1 is LGHNA, CDR2 YNFKEQ, per germline. This CDR3 comprises 23 residues. CDR3 sequence: CASSQDEGTGSLMGGISNQPQHF. The CDR3 DNA reads as TGTGCCAGCAGCCAAGATGAAGGCACCGGGTCCCTGATGGGTGGTATTAGCAATCAGCCCCAGCATTTT.

The count of this clone is one. This sequence joins TRBV9 and TRBJ2-7; D might be TRBD2 (6 bases). Trimming cost V 5 bases and J 4 bases, with 19 bases left between them. Germline CDR1 and CDR2: SGDLS and YYNGEE. The CDR3 has 15 residues. Here the CDR3 reads CASSSSGTPVYEQYF. The CDR3 nucleotides are TGTGCCAGCAGTTCATCCGGGACTCCTGTGTACGAGCAGTACTTC.

The chain couples TRBV25-1 to TRBJ2-7; D is unresolved. The V end was cut by 1 base, the J end by 2 bases, with 12 bases between. This CDR3 has 15 amino acids. The germline gives CDR1 MGHDK, CDR2 SYGVNS. CDR3 loop: CASSELSTVTYEQYF. In nucleotides, the CDR3 is TGTGCCAGCAGTGAATTAAGTACGGTGACCTACGAGCAGTACTTC.

This clone came up a few times. The chain is built from TRBV21-1 and TRBJ2-7; the table's TRBD1 call for D was not verified on the DNA. TRBV21-1 is a pseudogene. This CDR3 is built from 14 residues. CDR3 in amino acids: CASSLEQGPYEQYF. Written as DNA, the CDR3 is TGTGCCAGCAGCTTAGAACAGGGTCCCTACGAGCAGTACTTC.

The rearrangement links TRBV18 to TRBJ1-1; tentatively, D is TRBD1 (5 bases). The CDR3 sequence is 14 residues long. Germline V gene data show CDR1 as KGHSH and CDR2 as LQKENI. The V and J ends lost 3 bases and 4 bases respectively, with 12 bases between them. In DNA form, the CDR3 reads TGTGCCAGCTCACCCGAACAGGATTTCACTGAAGCTTTCTTT. This codes for CASSPEQDFTEAFF.

J is TRBJ2-3 and V is TRBV10-3, with 10 positions matching TRBD2. CDR3 length: 14 residues. Germline V CDR1 and CDR2: ENHRY, SYGVKD. V lost 8 bases and J lost 6; bases outside the gene matches: 8. CDR3 in DNA: TGTGCCATCCGACCCTCTAGCGGGAGTGATACGCAGTATTTT. It encodes CAIRPSSGSDTQYF.

The chain couples TRBV10-2 to TRBJ2-1; D possibly corresponds to TRBD2 (6 bases). The CDR3 consists of 11 residues. Germline loops: CDR1 WSHSY, CDR2 SAAADI. Trimming cost V 3 bases and J 14 bases, with 11 bases left between them. As DNA, the CDR3 is TGCGCCAGCAGTGAATCGGGAGAGGAGTTCTTC. Protein: CASSESGEEFF.

The CDR3 DNA follows: TGTGCCAGCAGCTTGCAGGGTGGGAACACTGAAGCTTTCTTT. Translated, it gives CASSLQGGNTEAFF. This chain links TRBV7-9 with TRBJ1-1, with D possibly TRBD1 on 5 matching bases. Germline assignment: CDR1 SEHNR and CDR2 FQNEAQ (reference sequence). Between the trimmed V and J ends, which lost 3 bases and 1 base, there was a span of 9 bases. The CDR3 consists of 14 residues.